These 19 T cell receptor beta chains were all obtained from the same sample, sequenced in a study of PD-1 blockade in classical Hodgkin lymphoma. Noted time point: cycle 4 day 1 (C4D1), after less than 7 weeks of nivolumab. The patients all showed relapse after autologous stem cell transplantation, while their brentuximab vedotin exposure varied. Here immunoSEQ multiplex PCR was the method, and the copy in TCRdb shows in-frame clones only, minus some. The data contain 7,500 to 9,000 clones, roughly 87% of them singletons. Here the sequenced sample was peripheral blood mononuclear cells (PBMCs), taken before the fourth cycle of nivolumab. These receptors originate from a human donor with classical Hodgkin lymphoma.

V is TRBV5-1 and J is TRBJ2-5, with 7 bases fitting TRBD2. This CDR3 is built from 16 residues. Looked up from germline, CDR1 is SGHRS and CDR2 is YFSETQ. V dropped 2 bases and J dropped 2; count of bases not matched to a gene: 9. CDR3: CASSLAGNHRQETQYF. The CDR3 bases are TGCGCCAGCAGCTTAGCGGGAAATCACCGACAAGAGACCCAGTACTTC.

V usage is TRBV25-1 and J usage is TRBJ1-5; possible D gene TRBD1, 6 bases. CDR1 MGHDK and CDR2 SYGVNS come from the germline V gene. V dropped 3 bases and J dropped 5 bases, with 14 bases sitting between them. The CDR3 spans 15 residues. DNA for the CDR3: TGTGCCAGCAGTGACCAGGGGTCGCACGATCAGCCCCAGCATTTT. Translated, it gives CASSDQGSHDQPQHF.

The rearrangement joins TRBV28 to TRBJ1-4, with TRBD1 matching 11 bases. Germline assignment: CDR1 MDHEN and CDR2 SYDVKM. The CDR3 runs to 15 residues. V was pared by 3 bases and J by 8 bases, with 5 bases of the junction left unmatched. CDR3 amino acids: CASSLPGTGGEKLFF. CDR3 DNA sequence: TGTGCCAGCAGTTTGCCGGGGACAGGGGGGGAAAAACTGTTTTTT. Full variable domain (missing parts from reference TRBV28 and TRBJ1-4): DVKVTQSSRYLVKRTGEKVFLECVQDMDHENMFWYRQDPGLGLRLIYFSYDVKMKEKGDIPEGYSVSREKKERFSLILESASTNQTSMYLCASSLPGTGGEKLFFGSGTQLSVL.

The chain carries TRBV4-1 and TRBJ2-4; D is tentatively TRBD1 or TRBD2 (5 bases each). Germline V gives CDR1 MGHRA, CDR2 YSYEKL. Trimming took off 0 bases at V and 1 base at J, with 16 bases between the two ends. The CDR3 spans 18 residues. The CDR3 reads CASSQEGTLGWAKNIQYF. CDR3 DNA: TGCGCCAGCAGCCAAGAAGGGACCCTGGGGTGGGCCAAAAACATTCAGTACTTC.

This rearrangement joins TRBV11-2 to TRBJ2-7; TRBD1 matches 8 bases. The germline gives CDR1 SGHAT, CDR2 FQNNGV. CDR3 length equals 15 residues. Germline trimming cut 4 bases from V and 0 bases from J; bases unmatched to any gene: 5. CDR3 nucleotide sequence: TGTGCCAGCAGCTCGGACAGGGTCAGCTCCTACGAGCAGTACTTC. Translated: CASSSDRVSSYEQYF.

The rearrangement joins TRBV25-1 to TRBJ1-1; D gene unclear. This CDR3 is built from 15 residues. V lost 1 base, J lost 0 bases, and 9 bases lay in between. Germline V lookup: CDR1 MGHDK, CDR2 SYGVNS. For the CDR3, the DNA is TGTGCCAGCAGTGAATCGGCGGGAATGAACACTGAAGCTTTCTTT. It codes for CASSESAGMNTEAFF.

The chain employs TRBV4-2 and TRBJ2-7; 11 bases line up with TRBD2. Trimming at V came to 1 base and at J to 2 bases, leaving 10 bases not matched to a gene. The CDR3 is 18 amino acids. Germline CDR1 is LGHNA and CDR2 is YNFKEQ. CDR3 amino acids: CASSQVGTSGNSPYEQYF. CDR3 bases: TGTGCCAGCAGCCAAGTCGGGACTAGCGGCAACTCACCCTACGAGCAGTACTTC.

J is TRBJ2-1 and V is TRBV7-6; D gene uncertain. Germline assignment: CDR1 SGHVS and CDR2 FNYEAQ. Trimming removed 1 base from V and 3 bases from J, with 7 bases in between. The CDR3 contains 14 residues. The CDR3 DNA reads TGTGCCAGCAGCTTAGAGCCTGGCTACAATGAGCAGTTCTTC. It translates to CASSLEPGYNEQFF.

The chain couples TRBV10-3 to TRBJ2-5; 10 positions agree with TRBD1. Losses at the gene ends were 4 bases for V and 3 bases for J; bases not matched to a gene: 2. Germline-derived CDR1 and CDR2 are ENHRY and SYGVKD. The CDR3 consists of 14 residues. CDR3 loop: CAISGTGGKETQYF. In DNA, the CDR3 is TGTGCCATCAGTGGGACAGGGGGAAAAGAGACCCAGTACTTC.

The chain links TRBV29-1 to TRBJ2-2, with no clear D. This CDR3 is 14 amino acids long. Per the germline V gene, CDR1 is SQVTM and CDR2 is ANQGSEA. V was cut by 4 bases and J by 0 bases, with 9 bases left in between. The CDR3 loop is CSVAWQPNTGELFF. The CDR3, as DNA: TGCAGCGTTGCTTGGCAGCCGAACACCGGGGAGCTGTTTTTT.

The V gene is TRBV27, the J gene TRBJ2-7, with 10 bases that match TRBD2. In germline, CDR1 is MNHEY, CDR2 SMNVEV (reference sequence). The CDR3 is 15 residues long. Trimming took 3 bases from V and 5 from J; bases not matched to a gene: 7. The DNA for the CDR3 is TGTGCCAGCAGTTTCTTGGCTAGCGGGAGTGACGAGCAGTACTTC. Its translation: CASSFLASGSDEQYF.

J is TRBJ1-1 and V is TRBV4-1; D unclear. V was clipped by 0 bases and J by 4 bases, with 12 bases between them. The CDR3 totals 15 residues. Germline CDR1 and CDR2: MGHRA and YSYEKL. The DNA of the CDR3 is TGCGCCAGCAGCCAAGAAAGGGCCTTAGGCACTGAAGCTTTCTTT. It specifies CASSQERALGTEAFF.

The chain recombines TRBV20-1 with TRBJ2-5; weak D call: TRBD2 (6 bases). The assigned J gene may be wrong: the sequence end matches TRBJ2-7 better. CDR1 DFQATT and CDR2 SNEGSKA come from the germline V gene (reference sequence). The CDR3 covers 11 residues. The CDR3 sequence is CSATDYYEQYF. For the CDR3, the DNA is TGCAGTGCTACGGACTACTACGAGCAGTACTTC.

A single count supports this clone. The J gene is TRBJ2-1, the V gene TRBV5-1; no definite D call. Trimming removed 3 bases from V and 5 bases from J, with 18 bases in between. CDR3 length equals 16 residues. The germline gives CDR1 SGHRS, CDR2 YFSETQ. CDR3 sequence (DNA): TGCGCCAGCAGCTCCCTGCCCGCGACACCCGACAATGAGCAGTTCTTC. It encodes CASSSLPATPDNEQFF.

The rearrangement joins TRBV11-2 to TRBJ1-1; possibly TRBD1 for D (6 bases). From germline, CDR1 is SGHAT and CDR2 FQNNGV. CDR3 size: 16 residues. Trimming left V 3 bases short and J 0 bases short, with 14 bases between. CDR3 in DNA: TGTGCCAGCAGCTTCCGGACAGCGCGGTTGAACACTGAAGCTTTCTTT. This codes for CASSFRTARLNTEAFF.

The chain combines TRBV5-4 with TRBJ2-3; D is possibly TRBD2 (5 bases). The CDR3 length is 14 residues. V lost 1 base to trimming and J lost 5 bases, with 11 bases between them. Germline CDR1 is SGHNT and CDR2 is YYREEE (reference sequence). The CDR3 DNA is TGTGCCAGCAGCTTGAGAGGGAACCGAGATACGCAGTATTTT. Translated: CASSLRGNRDTQYF. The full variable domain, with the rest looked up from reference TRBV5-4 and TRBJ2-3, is ETGVTQSPTHLIKTRGQQVTLRCSSQSGHNTVSWYQQALGQGPQFIFQYYREEENGRGNFPPRFSGLQFPNYSSELNVNALELDDSALYLCASSLRGNRDTQYFGPGTRLTVL.

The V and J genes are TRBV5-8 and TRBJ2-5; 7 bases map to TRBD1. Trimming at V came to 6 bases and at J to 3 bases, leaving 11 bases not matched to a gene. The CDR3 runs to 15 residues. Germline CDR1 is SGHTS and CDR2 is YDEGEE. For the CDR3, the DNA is TGTGCCAGCACTCTTGGGACAGCGAGTGAAGAGACCCAGTACTTC. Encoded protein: CASTLGTASEETQYF.

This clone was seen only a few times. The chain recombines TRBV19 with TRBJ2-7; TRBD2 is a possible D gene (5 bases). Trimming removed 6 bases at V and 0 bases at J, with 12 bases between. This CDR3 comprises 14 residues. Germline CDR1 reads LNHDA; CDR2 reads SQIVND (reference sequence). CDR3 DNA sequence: TGTGCCAGTAGCCTAGGACTTTACTCCTACGAGCAGTACTTC. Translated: CASSLGLYSYEQYF. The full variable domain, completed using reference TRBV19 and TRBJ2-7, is DGGITQSPKYLFRKEGQNVTLSCEQNLNHDAMYWYRQDPGQGLRLIYYSQIVNDFQKGDIAEGYSVSREKKESFPLTVTSAQKNPTAFYLCASSLGLYSYEQYFGPGTRLTVT.

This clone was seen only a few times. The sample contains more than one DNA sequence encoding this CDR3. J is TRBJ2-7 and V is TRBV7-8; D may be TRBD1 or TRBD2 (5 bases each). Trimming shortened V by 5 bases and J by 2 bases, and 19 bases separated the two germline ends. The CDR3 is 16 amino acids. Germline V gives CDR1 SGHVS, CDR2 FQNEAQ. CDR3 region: CASSIGAGSVAYEQYF. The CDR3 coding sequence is TGTGCCAGCAGCATAGGGGCAGGGAGCGTGGCCTACGAGCAGTACTTC.